The rows below give T cell receptor beta chains drawn from one sample of a study of OX40 agonist ivuxolimab in advanced cancers. The table came from immunoSEQ multiplex PCR; TCRdb's copy has only in-frame clones and leaves some out. The table includes tens of thousands of clones, roughly nine tenths detected once. This sample comprised CD4+ or CD8+ T cells sorted from blood, obtained in a trial of the OX40 agonist ivuxolimab. All receptors derive from an adult with an advanced solid tumor such as melanoma, head and neck, liver or kidney cancer. CDR3s include the opening cysteine and the closing phenylalanine or tryptophan. Each record gives: V gene, J gene, D gene, clone size, CDR3 DNA, CDR3 protein. The D gene is left open where the match is weak. A row's size may be missing; if present it is once, few, many or a size class.

TRBV5-8	TRBJ1-2	TRBD1	-	TGTGCCAGCAGCTTGGCCGGACAGGCCTACTATGGCTACACCTTC	CASSLAGQAYYGYTF
TRBV6-1	TRBJ1-1	TRBD1	-	TGTGCCAGCAGTGCGGGACAGGGGCGGAGTGAAGCTTTCTTT	CASSAGQGRSEAFF
TRBV19	TRBJ1-5	-	once	TGTGCCAGTAGTCTATCCTCCGGGAGCTATCAGCCCCAGCATTTT	CASSLSSGSYQPQHF
TRBV18	TRBJ1-2	-	-	TGTGCCAGCTCAGCTATGGACGTTAACTATGGCTACACCTTC	CASSAMDVNYGYTF
TRBV6-1	TRBJ1-2	TRBD1	-	TGTGCCAGCAGTGACGAAAGGGGGCGAGGTGGCTACACCTTC	CASSDERGRGGYTF
TRBV27	TRBJ1-1	-	-	TGTGCCAGCAGTAGGGCAGTGTTTATGAACACTGAAGCTTTCTTT	CASSRAVFMNTEAFF
TRBV19	TRBJ1-3	-	-	TGTGCCAGTAGGGTCGGGACCTCTGGAAACACCATATATTTT	CASRVGTSGNTIYF
TRBV12-5	TRBJ1-4	TRBD1	-	TGTGCTAGTGGTCCCCCCGGGACAGGGGTAGAAAAACTGTTTTTT	CASGPPGTGVEKLFF
TRBV2	TRBJ1-2	-	-	TGTGCCAGCATCAGAGTGTCCTATGGCTACACCTTC	CASIRVSYGYTF
TRBV21-1	TRBJ1-5	-	-	TGTGCCAGCAGCACCAGGGGGGAAAATCAGCCCCAGCATTTT	CASSTRGENQPQHF
TRBV7-2	TRBJ2-3	TRBD2	-	TGTGCCAGCAGCTTAGCGCTAGCGGGGGGGTTAGATACGCAGTATTTT	CASSLALAGGLDTQYF
TRBV11-3	TRBJ1-1	-	-	TGTGCCAGCAGCTCACCGAGTGAGGGGAGCACTGAAGCTTTCTTT	CASSSPSEGSTEAFF
TRBV29-1	TRBJ1-1	-	-	TGCAGCTCGAGGGGGTTAGGCACTGAAGCTTTCTTT	CSSRGLGTEAFF
TRBV5-1	TRBJ2-1	-	-	TGCGCCAGCAGCTTGGCCCCAGGTGCCTACAATGAGCAGTTCTTC	CASSLAPGAYNEQFF
TRBV18	TRBJ1-1	-	few	TGTGCCAGCTCACCACGGCACAGGGAAGCTTTCTTT	CASSPRHREAFF
TRBV11-2	TRBJ2-3	-	-	TGTGCCAGCAGCTTAGATCGCGCAGGACGCCGAGATACGCAGTATTTT	CASSLDRAGRRDTQYF
TRBV4-2	TRBJ2-1	-	-	TGTGCCAGCAGCGGGACCACTGGGACATATGAGCAGTTCTTC	CASSGTTGTYEQFF
TRBV11-2	TRBJ2-7	TRBD2	-	TGTGCCAGCAGCTTATATGTTTTTCGGACTAGCGGATTATACGAGCAGTACTTC	CASSLYVFRTSGLYEQYF
TRBV11-2	TRBJ1-1	TRBD1	-	TGTGCCAGCAGCTCAACAGGGGGTTCTACTGAAGCTTTCTTT	CASSSTGGSTEAFF
TRBV19	TRBJ1-2	TRBD1	-	TGTGCCACTAAGAGGGGACAGGGGTACGCTAACTATGGCTACACCTTC	CATKRGQGYANYGYTF
TRBV7-6	TRBJ2-3	TRBD2	-	TGTGCCAGCAGCTTAACGGCAGCGGGGGGCCAGGGAGATACGCAGTATTTT	CASSLTAAGGQGDTQYF
TRBV7-6	TRBJ2-3	TRBD2	-	TGTGCCAGCAGCAAGAACGGGGGGACTAGCACAGATACGCAGTATTTT	CASSKNGGTSTDTQYF
TRBV10-3	TRBJ1-6	TRBD1	-	TGTGCCATCAGCGGGGACAGGTCACGTAGCTCCTATAATTCACCCCTCCACTTT	CAISGDRSRSSYNSPLHF
TRBV6-5	TRBJ1-5	-	-	TGTGCCAGCAGTTTGGCCAGTAGCAATCAGCCCCAGCATTTT	CASSLASSNQPQHF
TRBV9	TRBJ1-5	-	-	TGTGCCAGCAGCGTAGCTTCAGGGCAGCCCCAGCATTTT	CASSVASGQPQHF
TRBV5-1	TRBJ2-7	-	few	TGCGCCAGCAGCCCTCGGGCCGACTCCTACGAGCAGTACTTC	CASSPRADSYEQYF
TRBV19	TRBJ2-1	TRBD1	-	TGTGCCAGTACCCGCATCGGGGCAGGGGGTTACAATGAGCAGTTCTTC	CASTRIGAGGYNEQFF
TRBV19	TRBJ2-5	-	-	TGTGCCAGTAGTATGCAGGGCGGGGAGCAGTACTTC	CASSMQGGEQYF
TRBV18	TRBJ1-1	-	-	TGTGCCAGCTCACCAGGTTTGGGCGTGAACACTGAAGCTTTCTTT	CASSPGLGVNTEAFF
TRBV2	TRBJ2-2	-	-	TGTGCCAGCAGACAAGAGCCTGGACAGACCGGGGAGCTGTTTTTT	CASRQEPGQTGELFF
TRBV7-2	TRBJ1-6	-	-	TGTGCCAGCAGCCCGGCAGGGATCTCTCTTAATTCACCCCTCCACTTT	CASSPAGISLNSPLHF
TRBV10-2	TRBJ2-2	-	-	TGCGCCAGCAGTGAGCGGTACAGGTCGAACACCGGGGAGCTGTTTTTT	CASSERYRSNTGELFF
TRBV10-3	TRBJ1-1	TRBD1	-	TGTGCCATCAGTGAGTCCGGGACAGGGGGGAACACTGAAGCTTTCTTT	CAISESGTGGNTEAFF
TRBV10-3	TRBJ2-1	TRBD1	-	TGTGCCATCAGTGACCCAGGGGACAGGTATGAGCAGTTCTTC	CAISDPGDRYEQFF
TRBV7-9	TRBJ1-1	TRBD1	few	TGTGCCAGCAGCATAGGACAGGGGCACACTGAAGCTTTCTTT	CASSIGQGHTEAFF
TRBV23-1	TRBJ2-1	-	once	TGCGCCAGCAGTCAATCTGTTAGGGGGGGTGAGCAGTTCTTC	CASSQSVRGGEQFF
TRBV6-4	TRBJ1-4	-	few	TGTGCCAGCAGTGACAGAGGGGTACATGAAAAACTGTTTTTT	CASSDRGVHEKLFF
TRBV6-1	TRBJ1-5	-	-	TGTGCCAGCAGTGCCGGGACGGGGAGCAATCAGCCCCAGCATTTT	CASSAGTGSNQPQHF
TRBV6-6	TRBJ1-2	TRBD1	-	TGTGCCAGCAGTAGATCCCGGGACAGGGCTAACTATGGCTACACCTTC	CASSRSRDRANYGYTF
TRBV6-1	TRBJ2-5	TRBD1	-	TGTGCCAGCAGTGAACAAGGGGGCGGGGAGACCCAGTACTTC	CASSEQGGGETQYF
TRBV20-1	TRBJ1-1	-	few	TGCAGTGCTTGGGGTCGTTCGGAAGCTTTCTTT	CSAWGRSEAFF
TRBV6-1	TRBJ2-7	-	-	TGTGCCAGCAGTGAAGCGAGACGCAGGGCCGCCTACGAGCAGTACTTC	CASSEARRRAAYEQYF
TRBV18	TRBJ2-5	TRBD1	-	TGTGCCAGCTCACCACGGACAGGGATGGTAGAGACCCAGTACTTC	CASSPRTGMVETQYF
TRBV11-2	TRBJ1-1	TRBD1	-	TGTGCCAGCAGCCCACGACAGGGCTTGCGGGCTTTCTTT	CASSPRQGLRAFF
TRBV6-1	TRBJ1-5	-	once	TGTGCCAGCAGTGAAGGTAACTTCAATCAGCCCCAGCATTTT	CASSEGNFNQPQHF
TRBV7-9	TRBJ2-1	TRBD2	-	TGTGCCAGCAGCTTAGGCGGGAGTACCTACAATGAGCAGTTCTTC	CASSLGGSTYNEQFF
TRBV4-1	TRBJ1-2	TRBD1	few	TGCGCCAGCAGCCAAGGAAGCAGGGGGCAATATGATGGCTACACCTTC	CASSQGSRGQYDGYTF
TRBV2	TRBJ2-2	TRBD2	-	TGTGCCAGCAGGGTCGATCGACTAGCGGGGTCTAACACCGGGGAGCTGTTTTTT	CASRVDRLAGSNTGELFF
TRBV28	TRBJ1-1	-	-	TGTGCCAGCAGTTCGGGGGACGGCTTTTTTGAAGCTTTCTTT	CASSSGDGFFEAFF
TRBV4-1	TRBJ1-1	-	-	TGCGCCAGCAGTGTGAGGGAGAACACTGAAGCTTTCTTT	CASSVRENTEAFF
TRBV7-9	TRBJ2-5	-	-	TGTGCCAGCAGCTCCCGCGGGGGCATTATAGAGACCCAGTACTTC	CASSSRGGIIETQYF
TRBV18	TRBJ2-1	-	-	TGTGCCAGCTCACCCTCACAAACCTACAATGAGCAGTTCTTC	CASSPSQTYNEQFF